This T cell receptor beta chain was recovered during a study of spatial heterogeneity in lung cancer (dated by TCRdb to between 2017 and 2020). About the study as a whole: Donors were some 70 patients with early-stage, untreated non-small cell lung cancer from the lung TRACERx cohort. Follow-up PBMC samples were sequenced whenever available, and the median time to follow-up was 2 to 3 years after resection. More beta-chain than alpha-chain transcripts were consistently detected, likely reflecting higher beta-chain transcript abundance. In the raw uncorrected reads, each unique combination of TCR and UMI appeared more than ten times on average. In non-small cell lung cancer, the study quantitatively compared TCR alpha and beta repertoires across several tumor regions, matched nontumor lung, and blood. Nonsynonymous mutation counts, determined by whole-exome sequencing of tumor tissue, were related to TCR repertoire features. At surgery, both alpha and beta chains were TCR-sequenced in 220 tumor regions, roughly 64 matched nontumor lung samples and some 58 PBMC samples. General findings and caveats noted by the study authors: Comparisons of baseline and follow-up blood repertoires included only 15 or so patients. Ubiquitous expanded tumor TCRs showed up in blood more often at tumor resection than at routine follow-up. Confirming at a functional level the hypothesis that regional TCRs recognize regional mutations was considered to require additional single-cell paired TCR alpha and beta sequencing.

This sample's time point label indicates: blood at routine non-recurrence follow-up after resection. Whole RNA extracted from tumor and nontumor lung tissue, or from cryopreserved PBMC samples, was used for TCR sequencing without cell sorting. Only patients with enough RNA available from two or more tumor regions were chosen for TCR sequencing. Libraries were made using 5' RACE. The sequencer listed for this sample is NextSeq 500. To allow correction of PCR and sequencing errors, the TCR library protocol tagged every TCR cDNA molecule with a unique molecular identifier. The published analysis was carried out like this. Decombinator tools were used for TCR identification, UMI-based error correction and CDR3 extraction. Expanded TCRs were defined as those above a frequency of 2 per 1,000, corresponding to the top 1% of the tumor frequency distribution. Renyi diversity was computed with the R vegan package after each repertoire had been subsampled 100 times to 5,000 TCRs. CDR3 similarity networks were built from amino acid triplet string-kernel similarity, connecting CDR3s with pairwise similarity above 0.82. TCRdb reworked the public reads: Q25 trimming with fastp, MiXCR clone assembly, productive beta chains retained. Each entry is one CDR3 protein sequence, shown with its most common DNA and genes. The V and J calls reflect TCRdb's pipeline rather than the authors' work. The sample data list tens of thousands of distinct CDR3 sequences, and roughly 8.9% of these were observed just once. The top ten hold roughly 1.8% of the sample.

At least ten counts were recorded for this clonotype. This receptor's antigen is unknown. Base qualities were left out, and no much larger clone turns up one base away. The germline ends are 4 bases apart after V is trimmed by 1 base and J by 9 bases. Reading from cysteine to phenylalanine, the CDR3 counts 11 amino acids. Only CDR3 DNA is held: 33 bases, read in frame from base 1. This TCR came from a female donor with early-stage non-small cell lung cancer. The sample here was PBMCs, taken at follow-up. Recombination connected TRBV12-3 or TRBV12-4 to TRBJ2-1; the D segment cannot be called with confidence. The CDR3 loop reads CASSLVGEQFF. The DNA reads as follows: TGTGCCAGCAGTTTAGTTGGTGAGCAGTTCTTC.